This T cell receptor beta chain was sequenced in a study of CD8 T cells in ankylosing spondylitis. Study findings and constraints: Earlier literature documents some of the motif variants in reactive arthritis synovial fluid and blood.

The table lists this clonotype with a few counts. Antigen: not known. Construction of TCR beta libraries was performed using quantitative 5'-RACE with molecular barcodes. TCRdb independently ran MiXCR on the 5' RACE reads; one entry per CDR3 protein. This table has about 400,000 distinct CDR3 sequences, 20% to 25% appearing once. The receptor was isolated from a male donor with ankylosing spondylitis or in good health (not recorded which). Sequencing used blood, either unsorted or a sorted T cell fraction (not recorded which).

CDR3 DNA sequence: TGCGCCAGCAGTGACTTATCCGGGACAGGGCCTTACTACGAGCAGTACTTC. Translated: CASSDLSGTGPYYEQYF. The chain couples TRBV10-2 to TRBJ2-7; 9 positions match TRBD1. Unmatched junction bases numbered 12, after V lost 3 bases and J lost 3 bases. CDR3 length: 17 residues. Looked up from germline, CDR1 is WSHSY and CDR2 is SAAADI.